This T cell receptor beta chain was recorded in a study of blood T cell repertoires in COVID-19. Data came from immunoSEQ multiplex PCR; TCRdb stores just in-frame clones and leaves some out. Of about 260,000 clones in the sample, around 84% were seen once. V was pared by 2 bases and J by 2 bases, with 10 bases between. This CDR3 region has 15 residues. Germline lookup yields CDR1 KGHSH and CDR2 LQKENI. The sample was peripheral blood. V and J are TRBV18 and TRBJ2-1; D call uncertain. The origin of this receptor is a man aged 55 to 70 with acute or convalescent COVID-19. The CDR3 loop reads CASSPMSEAYNEQFF. The CDR3 coding sequence is TGTGCCAGCTCACCAATGAGCGAAGCCTACAATGAGCAGTTCTTC.